These 7 T cell receptor beta chains were sequenced from one sample in a study of cytomegalovirus exposure and HLA in healthy donors. Data came from immunoSEQ multiplex PCR; TCRdb stores just in-frame clones and leaves some out. This table holds around 150,000 clones, about 90% found once. Sequenced: PBMCs. All receptors come from a woman in her thirties in good health and CMV-seronegative.

The chain joins TRBV27 to TRBJ1-1; tentative D call: TRBD1 (6 bases). Germline V CDR1 and CDR2: MNHEY, SMNVEV (reference sequence). The CDR3 consists of 14 residues. V shed 0 bases and J shed 5 bases, with 10 bases lying between them. This CDR3 is CASSLSRGATEAFF. DNA for the CDR3: TGTGCCAGCAGTTTATCGAGGGGGGCTACTGAAGCTTTCTTT.

The chain has TRBV4-1 and TRBJ2-3; no clear D gene. The CDR3 loop spans 15 amino acids. Germline lookup yields CDR1 MGHRA and CDR2 YSYEKL. Deletions cut 1 base from V and 2 bases from J, with 10 bases between. CDR3 region: CASSQGGVYTDTQYF. The DNA of the CDR3 is TGCGCCAGCAGCCAAGGGGGTGTATACACAGATACGCAGTATTTT.

This chain joins TRBV27 and TRBJ2-1; TRBD1 matches 8 bases. This CDR3 has 16 amino acids. CDR1 is MNHEY, CDR2 SMNVEV, per germline (reference sequence). The V and J ends lost 4 bases and 6 bases, in that order; junction bases with no gene match: 11. The DNA for the CDR3 is TGTGCCAGCAGTTCATCCCAGGGGGCTCGTCCCAATGAGCAGTTCTTC. It codes for CASSSSQGARPNEQFF.

The chain couples TRBV7-2 to TRBJ1-1; TRBD1 matches 7 bases. The trim removed 4 bases at V and 8 bases at J, leaving 10 bases unmatched. Per germline, CDR1 SGHTA and CDR2 FQGNSA. This CDR3 has 14 amino acids. The DNA for the CDR3 is TGTGCCAGCAGCTGGTCGAGTGGGGACAGAGAAGCTTTCTTT. It yields the protein CASSWSSGDREAFF.

This clone was seen just once. The CDR3 loop is CSVEGRDAQNEQYF. The CDR3 nucleotides read TGCAGCGTTGAGGGCCGGGACGCACAGAACGAGCAGTACTTC. J is TRBJ2-7 and V is TRBV29-1; D is possibly TRBD1 or TRBD2 (5 bases each). CDR1 is SQVTM, CDR2 ANQGSEA, per germline. The V gene lost 3 bases and the J gene lost 5 bases, with 17 bases spanning the gap. This CDR3 comprises 14 residues.

This clone was seen a handful of times. V is TRBV6-1 and J is TRBJ2-7, with D possibly matching TRBD1 (6 bases). This CDR3 contains 14 residues. V gave up 8 bases and J gave up 2 bases, with 16 bases separating them. CDR1 is MNHNS, CDR2 SASEGT, per germline. The CDR3 bases are TGTGCCAGCTTGGGACAAAGGGGGACCTACGAGCAGTACTTC. Translating it yields CASLGQRGTYEQYF.

V is TRBV7-9 and J is TRBJ2-1; weak D call: TRBD2 (6 bases). V lost 10 bases to trimming and J lost 6 bases, with 31 bases between them. Germline loops: CDR1 SEHNR, CDR2 FQNEAQ (reference sequence). The CDR3 runs to 18 residues. In nucleotides, the CDR3 is TGTGCCACCGTGACCCACGTTGGTAGCGGAAAAGAAGTCAATGAGCAGTTCTTC. Its protein is CATVTHVGSGKEVNEQFF.